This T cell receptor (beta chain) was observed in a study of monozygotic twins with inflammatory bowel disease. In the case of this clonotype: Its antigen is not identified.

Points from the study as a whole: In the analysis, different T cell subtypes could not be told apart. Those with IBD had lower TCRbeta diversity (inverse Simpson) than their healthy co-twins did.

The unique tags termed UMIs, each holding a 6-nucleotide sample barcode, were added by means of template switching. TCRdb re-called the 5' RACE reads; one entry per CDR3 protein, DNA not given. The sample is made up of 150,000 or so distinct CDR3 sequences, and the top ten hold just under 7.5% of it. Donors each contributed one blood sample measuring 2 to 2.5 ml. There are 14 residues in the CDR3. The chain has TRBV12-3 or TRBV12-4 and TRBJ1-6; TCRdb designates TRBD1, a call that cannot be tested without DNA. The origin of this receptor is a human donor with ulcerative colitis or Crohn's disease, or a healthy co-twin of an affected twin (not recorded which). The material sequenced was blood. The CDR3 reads CASRGTGGGSPLHF.